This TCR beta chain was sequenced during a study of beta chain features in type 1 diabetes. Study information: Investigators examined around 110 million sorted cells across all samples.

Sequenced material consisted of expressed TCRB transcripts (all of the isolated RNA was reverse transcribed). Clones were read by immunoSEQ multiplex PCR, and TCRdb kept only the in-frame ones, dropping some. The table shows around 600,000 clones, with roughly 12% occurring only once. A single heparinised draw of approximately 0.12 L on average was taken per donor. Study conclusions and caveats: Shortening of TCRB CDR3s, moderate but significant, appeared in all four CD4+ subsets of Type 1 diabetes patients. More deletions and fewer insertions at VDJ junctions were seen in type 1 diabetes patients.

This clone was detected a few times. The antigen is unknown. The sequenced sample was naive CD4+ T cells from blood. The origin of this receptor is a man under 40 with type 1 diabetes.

CDR3 coding DNA: TGTGCCAGCTCACCCATTCAGGGCGACTATGGCTACACCTTC. Translation: CASSPIQGDYGYTF. This chain connects TRBV18 to TRBJ1-2; D may be TRBD1 (5 bases). Germline values: CDR1 KGHSH, CDR2 LQKENI. V lost 3 bases to trimming and J lost 3 bases, with 11 bases between them. The CDR3 extends over 14 amino acids. The entire variable domain, with the rest obtained from reference TRBV18 and TRBJ1-2, is as follows: NAGVMQNPRHLVRRRGQEARLRCSPMKGHSHVYWYRQLPEEGLKFMVYLQKENIIDESGMPKERFSAEFPKEGPSILRIQQVVRGDSAAYFCASSPIQGDYGYTFGSGTRLTVV.